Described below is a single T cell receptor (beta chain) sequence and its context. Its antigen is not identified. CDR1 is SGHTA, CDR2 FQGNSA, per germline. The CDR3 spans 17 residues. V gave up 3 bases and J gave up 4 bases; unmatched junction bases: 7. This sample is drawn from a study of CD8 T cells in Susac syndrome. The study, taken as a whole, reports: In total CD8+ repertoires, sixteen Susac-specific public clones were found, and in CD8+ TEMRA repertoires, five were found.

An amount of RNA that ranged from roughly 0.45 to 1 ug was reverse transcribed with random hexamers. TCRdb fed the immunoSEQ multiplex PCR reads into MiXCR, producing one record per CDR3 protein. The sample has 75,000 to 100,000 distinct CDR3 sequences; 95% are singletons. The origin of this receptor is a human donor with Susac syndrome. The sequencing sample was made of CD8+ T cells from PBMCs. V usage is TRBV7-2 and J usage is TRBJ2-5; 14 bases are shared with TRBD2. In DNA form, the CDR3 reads TGTGCCAGCAGCTTGGGACTAGCGGGAGTCTTGGGAGAGACCCAGTACTTC. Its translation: CASSLGLAGVLGETQYF.